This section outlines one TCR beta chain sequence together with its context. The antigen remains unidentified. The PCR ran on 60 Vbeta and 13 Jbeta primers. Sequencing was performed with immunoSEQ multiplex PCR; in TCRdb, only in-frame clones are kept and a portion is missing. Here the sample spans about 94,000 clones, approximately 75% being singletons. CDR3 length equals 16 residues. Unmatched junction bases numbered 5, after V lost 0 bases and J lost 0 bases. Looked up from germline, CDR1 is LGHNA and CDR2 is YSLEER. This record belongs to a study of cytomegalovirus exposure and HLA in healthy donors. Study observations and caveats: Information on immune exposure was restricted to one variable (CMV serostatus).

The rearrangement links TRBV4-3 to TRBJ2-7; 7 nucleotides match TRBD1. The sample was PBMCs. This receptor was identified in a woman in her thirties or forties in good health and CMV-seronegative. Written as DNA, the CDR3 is TGCGCCAGCAGCCAAGATTACAGGGGCAACTCCTACGAGCAGTACTTC. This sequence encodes CASSQDYRGNSYEQYF.